This T cell receptor beta chain stems from a study of blood T cells in healthy people across ages. A second PCR, run for roughly 7 to 12 cycles, used a sample-barcoded 5' primer plus a J-beta primer mix. Each CDR3 protein gets one entry after TCRdb re-called the 5' RACE reads with MiXCR. In the table there are under 2,000,000 distinct CDR3 sequences, about 50% of which are singletons. The sequenced sample was blood. The receptor comes from a woman aged 40 to 55 in good health.

In DNA, the CDR3 is TGCGCCAGCAGCCAAGACCGGGGAAACTCCTACGAGCAGTACTTC. This codes for CASSQDRGNSYEQYF. The V call is TRBV4-1, the J call TRBJ2-7; maybe TRBD2 (5 bases). This CDR3 comprises 15 residues. CDR1 and CDR2 (germline): MGHRA, YSYEKL. Trimming took off 0 bases at V and 0 bases at J, with 9 bases between the two ends.